This T cell receptor beta chain is drawn from a study of blood T cell repertoires in COVID-19. Study-wide background: Italy, Spain and the United States were the sources of the convalescent and acute COVID-19 samples.

Generated by immunoSEQ multiplex PCR, the TCRdb table keeps only in-frame clones and is missing some. The sample has under 350,000 clones; 70% to 90% are singletons. With V trimmed by 7 bases and J by 0 bases, 14 bases remained unmatched. The CDR3 extends over 16 amino acids. The germline CDR1 and CDR2 sequences are SQVTM and ANQGSEA. The sequencing input was peripheral blood. This chain links TRBV29-1 with TRBJ1-1; 7 nucleotides line up with TRBD1. This receptor was taken from a woman aged 70-85 years with acute or convalescent COVID-19. The chain's CDR3 is CSAESPGQSLNTEAFF. In DNA form, the CDR3 reads TGCAGCGCCGAGTCCCCGGGACAGTCCCTGAACACTGAAGCTTTCTTT. The full variable domain, with the rest looked up from reference TRBV29-1 and TRBJ1-1, is SAVISQKPSRDICQRGTSLTIQCQVDSQVTMMFWYRQQPGQSLTLIATANQGSEATYESGFVIDKFPISRPNLTFSTLTVSNMSPEDSSIYLCSAESPGQSLNTEAFFGQGTRLTVV.